One sample yielded the 14 T cell receptor beta chains listed below, sequenced in a study of blood T cells in healthy people across ages. Using a J-beta primer mix together with a sample-barcoded 5' primer, a second PCR was run for about 6 to 11 cycles. TCRdb reanalysed the 5' RACE reads using MiXCR and keeps one entry per CDR3 protein. The sample has roughly 1.9 million distinct CDR3 sequences, 35% to 50% seen once; the top ten hold 23%. Material: blood. These receptors were collected from a human donor in good health.

The chain links TRBV7-2 to TRBJ1-1, with D unresolved. The CDR3 loop spans 12 amino acids. Germline CDR1 is SGHTA and CDR2 is FQGNSA. Trimming cost V 2 bases and J 4 bases, with 5 bases left between them. The CDR3 region has the DNA TGTGCCAGCAGCTTACCGTCCACTGAAGCTTTCTTT. Translation gives CASSLPSTEAFF.

This clonotype showed up just a few times. The chain joins TRBV18 to TRBJ1-1; 8 positions agree with TRBD1. CDR3 length: 16 residues. The V segment lost 2 bases and the J segment 1 base; nucleotides outside the gene matches: 6. Germline CDR1 and CDR2: KGHSH and LQKENI. CDR3 protein: CASSPRQGAGNTEAFF. As DNA, the CDR3 is TGTGCCAGCTCACCAAGGCAGGGGGCTGGGAACACTGAAGCTTTCTTT.

The V call is TRBV5-1, the J call TRBJ2-3, with D unresolved. CDR1 and CDR2 from the germline V gene are SGHRS and YFSETQ. Trimming pared 2 bases from V and 3 bases from J, leaving 7 bases between. The CDR3 consists of 13 residues. The CDR3 nucleotides are TGCGCCAGCAGCTTCTGGCCAACAGATACGCAGTATTTT. Encoded protein: CASSFWPTDTQYF. The variable domain in full, completed from reference TRBV5-1 and TRBJ2-3, reads KAGVTQTPRYLIKTRGQQVTLSCSPISGHRSVSWYQQTPGQGLQFLFEYFSETQRNKGNFPGRFSGRQFSNSRSEMNVSTLELGDSALYLCASSFWPTDTQYFGPGTRLTVL.

This clonotype has only a few counts. The chain combines TRBV12-3 or TRBV12-4 with TRBJ1-5; TRBD1 agrees at 7 bases. The CDR3 contains 15 residues. Losses at the gene ends were 3 bases for V and 4 bases for J; bases not matched to a gene: 6. The CDR3 sequence is CASSLGTEMNQPQHF. In DNA, the CDR3 is TGTGCCAGCAGTTTGGGGACAGAAATGAATCAGCCCCAGCATTTT.

This clonotype showed up just a few times. The J gene is TRBJ2-3, the V gene TRBV7-9; D gene uncertain. Trimming shortened V by 5 bases and J by 5 bases, and 11 bases separated the two germline ends. The germline V gene has CDR1 SEHNR and CDR2 FQNEAQ (reference sequence). The CDR3 extends over 13 amino acids. The CDR3 loop is CASSRPNVDTQYF. The CDR3 region has the DNA TGTGCCAGCAGCCGTCCCAACGTAGATACGCAGTATTTT.

This chain links TRBV27 with TRBJ2-7; no definite D call. Germline CDR1 is MNHEY and CDR2 is SMNVEV (reference sequence). The CDR3 runs 14 residues. The V gene lost 2 bases and the J gene lost 6 bases, with 14 bases spanning the gap. CDR3 sequence: CASSLGSSHVEQYF. The CDR3 nucleotides are TGTGCCAGCAGTTTAGGTTCGTCTCACGTCGAGCAGTACTTC.

This clonotype has only a few counts. J is TRBJ1-5 and V is TRBV5-5; possibly TRBD1 for D (5 bases). CDR1 and CDR2 (germline): SGHKS, YYEKEE (reference sequence). Trimming took 2 bases from V and 1 from J, leaving 16 bases between them. The CDR3 covers 17 residues. The CDR3 sequence is CASSFGRDLRSNQPQHF. The CDR3 DNA follows: TGTGCCAGCAGCTTTGGCAGGGATCTTAGGAGCAATCAGCCCCAGCATTTT.

The V call is TRBV6-5, the J call TRBJ1-2; possible D gene TRBD1, 6 bases. CDR3 length equals 14 residues. With 6 bases removed from V and 4 bases from J, the gap between germline ends came to 15 bases. CDR1 MNHEY and CDR2 SVGAGI come from the germline V gene. The CDR3 reads CASRSPGDFYGYTF. The DNA for the CDR3 is TGTGCCAGCAGATCACCAGGGGACTTCTATGGCTACACCTTC.

In regard to this clonotype: One junction end does not reproduce the germline sequence, and a read error may be involved. The chain carries TRBV7-7 and TRBJ2-5; TRBD1 aligns across 8 bases. This CDR3 contains 15 residues. Looked up from germline, CDR1 is SSHAT and CDR2 is FNYEAQ (reference sequence). The DNA for the CDR3 is TGTGCTAGCAGCTTCGGACAGGGCGCTCAAGAGACCCAGTACTTC. It codes for CASSFGQGAQETQYF.

J is TRBJ2-1 and V is TRBV20-1; D is unresolved. The CDR3 has 14 residues. Germline CDR1 and CDR2: DFQATT and SNEGSKA (reference sequence). V lost 2 bases and J lost 10, with 18 bases in between. The DNA of the CDR3 is TGCAGTGCTAGATCCGACACTGTTTCCTACGAGCAGTTCTTC. Its protein is CSARSDTVSYEQFF.

This chain links TRBV20-1 with TRBJ2-4; possible D gene TRBD2, 5 bases. The closer fit of TRBJ2-7 to the DNA end suggests the J call may be wrong. The CDR3 has 15 amino acids. CDR1 and CDR2 (germline): DFQATT, SNEGSKA (reference sequence). The CDR3 spells CSARDRIGGLYEQYF. CDR3 nucleotide sequence: TGCAGTGCTAGAGATCGCATAGGAGGACTCTACGAGCAGTACTTC.

The table lists this clonotype with a few counts. The chain employs TRBV4-2 and TRBJ2-1; D could derive from TRBD1 or TRBD2 (7 bases each). From germline, CDR1 is LGHNA and CDR2 YNFKEQ. V lost 3 bases, J lost 2 bases, and 14 bases lay in between. The CDR3 consists of 16 residues. The CDR3 spells CASSQQGGVTYNEQFF. CDR3 bases: TGTGCCAGCAGCCAGCAGGGGGGGGTTACCTACAATGAGCAGTTCTTC.

This clonotype has just a few counts. The chain joins TRBV29-1 to TRBJ1-2, with TRBD1 as a possible D gene (5 bases). Germline lookup yields CDR1 SQVTM and CDR2 ANQGSEA. The CDR3 has 12 amino acids. V lost 3 bases to trimming and J lost 5 bases, with 10 bases between them. CDR3 nucleotide sequence: TGCAGCGTTGACAGGGCGATTTATGGCTACACCTTC. Translation gives CSVDRAIYGYTF.

The table lists this clonotype with many counts. CDR3 sequence (DNA): TGTGCCAGCAGGTCTGCTAGCACAGATACGCAGTATTTT. It yields the protein CASRSASTDTQYF. The chain recombines TRBV25-1 with TRBJ2-3; no reliable D call. CDR1 is MGHDK, CDR2 SYGVNS, per germline. This CDR3 spans 13 amino acids. The V end lost 6 bases, the J end lost 0 bases, and 7 bases lay between the germline ends.